This T cell receptor beta chain was identified in a study of Ad26.COV2.S vaccination and SARS-CoV-2 variants. This table comes from immunoSEQ multiplex PCR, and its TCRdb copy is limited to in-frame clones, with some not included. The repertoire holds roughly 390,000 clones, with about 88% as singletons. Treatment: roughly 19 received Ad26.COV2.S at low or high dose, single or two shots; roughly five received placebo; per-sample allocation not given. Sampling occurred on day 63 after the first vaccine or placebo injection. V shed 4 bases and J shed 8 bases, with 17 bases lying between them. CDR3 length: 15 residues. Germline V lookup: CDR1 WNHNN, CDR2 SYGVQD (reference sequence).

This TCR was recovered from a person between 18 and 65 years old who received the Ad26.COV2.S COVID-19 vaccine or a placebo. V gene TRBV10-1 combines with J gene TRBJ1-4; D might be TRBD1 (5 bases). Sequencing used peripheral blood, obtained in a trial of Ad26.COV2.S vaccine versus placebo. The CDR3 region has the DNA TGCGCCAGCAGTGCCGCCGGGACCCGGGGGGAAAAACTGTTTTTT. Its translation: CASSAAGTRGEKLFF.